What follows describes a single T cell receptor beta chain. Its antigen remains unidentified. This sample is drawn from a study of blood T cells in healthy people across ages. Whole-study findings and limits: Versus aged donors, long-lived donors had higher diversity and more naive CD4+ cells.

Alongside a J-beta primer mix, a sample-barcoded 5' primer served in a second PCR lasting roughly 7 to 12 cycles. MiXCR, applied by TCRdb to the 5' RACE reads, yields one record per CDR3 protein. The sample holds approximately 690,000 distinct CDR3 sequences, 58% seen once. Germline values: CDR1 SGHRS, CDR2 YFSETQ. CDR3 length: 15 residues. V was clipped by 4 bases and J by 9 bases; unmatched bases: 9. Each sample gave at least 6.5 million isolated PBMCs. The chain has TRBV5-1 and TRBJ2-1, with 11 nucleotides matching TRBD2. The sequence was obtained from a man in his 60s in good health. The source material was blood. The CDR3 is CASSVDSGGGREQFF. CDR3 sequence (DNA): TGCGCCAGCAGCGTCGATAGCGGGGGGGGACGTGAGCAGTTCTTC.